This TCR beta chain originates from a study of blood T cell repertoires in COVID-19. Study in general: The United States, Italy and Spain were the sources of the acute and convalescent COVID-19 samples. The analysed material was cDNA or gDNA that came from T cells, B-cell-depleted T cells, or PBMCs.

This CDR3 is built from 17 residues. Germline CDR1 and CDR2: SGHNT and YENEEA. J gave up 3 bases and V 3 bases, and 9 bases lay outside the gene matches. This clone appeared a few times. Original handling: Amplified reference gene primers provided the basis for estimating nucleated cell counts. Assay: immunoSEQ multiplex PCR; the TCRdb copy retains only in-frame clones and omits some. Clone size and the V and J calls come from that table; the DNA yielded D and trimming. The profile shows 200,000 to 300,000 clones, around 84% of them singletons. The origin of this receptor is a man aged 55-75 years with acute or convalescent COVID-19. The J gene is TRBJ2-3, the V gene TRBV11-3, with 10 bases that match TRBD2. The sample was peripheral blood. The CDR3 DNA sequence: TGTGCCAGCAGCTTGGGACAGACTAGCGGGCCAACAGATACGCAGTATTTT. It codes for CASSLGQTSGPTDTQYF.